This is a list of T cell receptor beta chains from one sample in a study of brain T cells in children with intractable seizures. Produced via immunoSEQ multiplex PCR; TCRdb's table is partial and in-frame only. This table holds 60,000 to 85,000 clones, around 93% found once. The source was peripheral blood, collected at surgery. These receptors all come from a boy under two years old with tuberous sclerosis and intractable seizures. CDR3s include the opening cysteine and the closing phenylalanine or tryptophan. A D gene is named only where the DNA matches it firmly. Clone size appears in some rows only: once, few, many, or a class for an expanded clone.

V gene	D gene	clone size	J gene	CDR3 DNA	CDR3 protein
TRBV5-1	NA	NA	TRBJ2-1	TGCGCCAGCAGCTCGCGGGGCCCTTACAATGAGCAGTTCTTC	CASSSRGPYNEQFF
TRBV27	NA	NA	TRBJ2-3	TGTGCCAGCAGTCCCGATCTGTGGTCCCCTACGCAGTATTTT	CASSPDLWSPTQYF
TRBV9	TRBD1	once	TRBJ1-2	TGTGCCAGCAGCAAGACAGGGGGACGAGGCTACACCTTC	CASSKTGGRGYTF
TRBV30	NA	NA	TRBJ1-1	TGTGCCTGGAGTGTGGGGAGCACTGAAGCTTTCTTT	CAWSVGSTEAFF
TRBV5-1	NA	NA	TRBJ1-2	TGCGCCAGCAGCTTGACAGGGTCGCTCGGCTACACCTTC	CASSLTGSLGYTF
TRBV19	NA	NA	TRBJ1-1	TGTGCCAGTAGTATAGTCTTGAGGCTGAACACTGAAGCTTTCTTT	CASSIVLRLNTEAFF
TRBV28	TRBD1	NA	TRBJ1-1	TGTGCCAGCGGGACAGTCATGAACACTGAAGCTTTCTTT	CASGTVMNTEAFF
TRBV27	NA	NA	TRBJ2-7	TGTGCCAGCAGCGCCGACTCCGCGAGGGCTACATACGAGCAGTACTTC	CASSADSARATYEQYF
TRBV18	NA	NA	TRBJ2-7	TGTGCCAGCTCACCCCGACTAACCTCCTACGAGCAGTACTTC	CASSPRLTSYEQYF
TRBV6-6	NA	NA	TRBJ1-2	TGTGCCAGCAGTTCCCTGGGGCGCGTTTATGGCTACACCTTC	CASSSLGRVYGYTF
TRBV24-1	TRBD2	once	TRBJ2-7	TGTGCCACCAGTGATCCCACCGCTAGCGGGGACTACGAGCAGTACTTC	CATSDPTASGDYEQYF
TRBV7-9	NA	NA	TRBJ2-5	TGTGCCAGCAGCGTCAGGACAGTCCAAGAGACCCAGTACTTC	CASSVRTVQETQYF
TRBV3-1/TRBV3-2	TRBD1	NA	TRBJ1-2	TGTGCCAGCAGCCAGTTCCAGGGGGCTTACGGCTACACCTTC	CASSQFQGAYGYTF
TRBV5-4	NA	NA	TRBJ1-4	TGTGCCAGCAGCCCGAGCAGGGGCGCAGATAATGAAAAACTGTTTTTT	CASSPSRGADNEKLFF
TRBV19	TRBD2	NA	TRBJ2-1	TGTGCCAGTACCCCGGGACTAGCGGGATTCAATGAGCAGTTCTTC	CASTPGLAGFNEQFF
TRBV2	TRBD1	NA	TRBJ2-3	TGTGCCAGCAGTGAAGACGGACAGGTAACATGGTATTTT	CASSEDGQVTWYF
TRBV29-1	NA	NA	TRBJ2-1	TGCAGCGTCGAGGGCCACAATGAGCAGTTCTTC	CSVEGHNEQFF
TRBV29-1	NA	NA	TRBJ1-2	TGCAGCGTTGTCCTGGAGGCCCCTAACTATGGCTACACCTTC	CSVVLEAPNYGYTF
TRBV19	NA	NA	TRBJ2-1	TGTGCCAGTAGCAAAGACGGCTACAATGAGCAGTTCTTC	CASSKDGYNEQFF
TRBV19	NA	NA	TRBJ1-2	TGTGCCAGTACCAAAGCGGGACATAACTATGGCTACACCTTC	CASTKAGHNYGYTF
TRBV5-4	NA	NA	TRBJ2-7	TGTGCCAGCAGCCAATCAGGGTTAACCCCCTACGAGCAGTACTTC	CASSQSGLTPYEQYF
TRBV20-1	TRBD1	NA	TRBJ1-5	TGCAGTGCTAGTTACAGGGGGGGCTCTGAGCCCCAGCATTTT	CSASYRGGSEPQHF
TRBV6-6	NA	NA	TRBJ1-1	TGTGCCAGCAGCCTTTTAATGAACACTGAAGCTTTCTTT	CASSLLMNTEAFF
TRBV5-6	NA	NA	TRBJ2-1	TGTGCCAGCAGCTCTTCGGACGGACCGAACAATGAGCAGTTCTTC	CASSSSDGPNNEQFF
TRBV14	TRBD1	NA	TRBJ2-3	TGTGCCAGCAGCCAACAAACCGGGACAGGGGGCACAGATACGCAGTATTTT	CASSQQTGTGGTDTQYF
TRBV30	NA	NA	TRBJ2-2	TGTGCCTGGAGTCTGTATATGAACACCGGGGAGCTGTTTTTT	CAWSLYMNTGELFF
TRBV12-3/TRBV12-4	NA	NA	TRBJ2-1	TGTGCCAGCAGCCCACAGGTCTACAATGAGCAGTTCTTC	CASSPQVYNEQFF
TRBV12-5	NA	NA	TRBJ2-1	TGTGCTAGTGGCCTCGGGACTCTTCAATTCTACAATGAGCAGTTCTTC	CASGLGTLQFYNEQFF